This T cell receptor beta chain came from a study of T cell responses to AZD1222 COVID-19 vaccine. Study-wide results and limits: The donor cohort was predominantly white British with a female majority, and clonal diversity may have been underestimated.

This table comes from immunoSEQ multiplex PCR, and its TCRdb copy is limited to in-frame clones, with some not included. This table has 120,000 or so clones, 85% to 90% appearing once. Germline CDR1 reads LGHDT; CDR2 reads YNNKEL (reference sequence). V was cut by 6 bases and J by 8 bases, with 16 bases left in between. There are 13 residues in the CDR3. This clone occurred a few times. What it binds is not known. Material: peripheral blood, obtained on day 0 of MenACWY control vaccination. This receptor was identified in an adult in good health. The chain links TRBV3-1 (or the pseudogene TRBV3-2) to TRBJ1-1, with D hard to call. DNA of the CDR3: TGTGCCAGCAGAGAAGAAGGAAAAAGGGAAGCTTTCTTT. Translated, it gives CASREEGKREAFF.